A single sample is the source of the 25 T cell receptor beta chains below, sequenced in a study of shared clonotypes between healthy human individuals (TCRdb year 2020). Receptor libraries were prepared by the immunoSEQ multiplex PCR assay. Sourced from immuneACCESS, this table was stored by TCRdb with only in-frame sequences that have V and J called. A share of the clones is absent; for the studies checked, an unresolved V gene accounts for under half, and the remainder has no known explanation. Present in this sample are 550,000 to 600,000 clones, 98% of which were seen just once. Together, the top ten hold 0.3% of the sample. CD8 naive samples were obtained by positive selection for CCR7 among CD45RO-negative cells, yielding a CD45RA+CCR7+ population from which TemRA cells were excluded. The material sequenced was naive CD8+ T cells sorted from blood. The cell subset or site label of this sample denotes: CD45RA+CCR7+. Every receptor here comes from a man aged 30 to 39 in good health.

The CDR3 sequence is CASSATRGGNEQFF. The DNA for the CDR3 is TGTGCCAGCAGCGCGACAAGGGGAGGGAATGAGCAGTTCTTC. V usage is TRBV9 and J usage is TRBJ2-1; TRBD2 matches 7 bases. This CDR3 spans 14 amino acids. V was clipped by 3 bases and J by 7 bases; unmatched bases: 7. Germline CDR1 SGDLS, CDR2 YYNGEE.

Comment on this clone: Germline is not matched at one junction end, which may reflect a read error. The chain employs TRBV28 and TRBJ2-3; 9 bases match TRBD2. Germline-derived CDR1 and CDR2 are MDHEN and SYDVKM. CDR3 length: 15 residues. The CDR3 spells CASSLGSGSKDTQYF. Written as DNA, the CDR3 is TGTGCCAGCAGTTTGGGTAGCGGGAGCAAAGATACGCAGTATTTT.

The chain is built from TRBV28 and TRBJ1-5; the D gene is possibly TRBD1 (6 bases). V lost 8 bases, J lost 3 bases, and 8 bases lay in between. CDR1 and CDR2 (germline): MDHEN, SYDVKM. CDR3 length equals 12 residues. This chain's CDR3 is CASHRDNQPQHF. The CDR3 DNA reads as TGTGCCAGCCACAGGGACAATCAGCCCCAGCATTTT.

The rearrangement uses TRBV29-1 and TRBJ1-1; a possible D gene is TRBD1 (5 bases). The CDR3 loop spans 14 amino acids. V lost 5 bases, J lost 1 base, and 14 bases lay in between. Germline V gene lookup returns CDR1 SQVTM and CDR2 ANQGSEA. The CDR3 nucleotides read TGCAGCGTTCCCAGGAGGAGGGGGAACACTGAAGCTTTCTTT. Its translation is CSVPRRRGNTEAFF.

This rearrangement joins TRBV6-6 to TRBJ1-2, with D unclear. The germline V and J ends were trimmed by 4 bases and 6 bases, with 15 bases remaining between them. The germline V gene has CDR1 MNHNY and CDR2 SVGAGI (reference sequence). The CDR3 covers 14 residues. The CDR3 region has the DNA TGTGCCAGCAGTTTCCTCCCAAAAAGTCATGGCTACACCTTC. Translating gives CASSFLPKSHGYTF.

The CDR3 is CASGVRETQYF. The CDR3 DNA follows: TGTGCCAGCGGGGTTAGAGAGACCCAGTACTTC. The chain has TRBV27 and TRBJ2-5, with unresolved D. Germline loops: CDR1 MNHEY, CDR2 SMNVEV (reference sequence). The CDR3 runs 11 residues. The V end was cut by 8 bases, the J end by 4 bases, with 8 bases between.

This chain links TRBV7-9 with TRBJ1-1, with 7 bases aligning to TRBD1. Germline trimming cut 4 bases from V and 3 bases from J; bases unmatched to any gene: 20. CDR1 SEHNR and CDR2 FQNEAQ come from the germline V gene (reference sequence). The CDR3 is 19 residues long. The CDR3 bases are TGTGCCAGCAGCTCGACCTTAGGACAGGTCCCCGCTCGGGACACTGAAGCTTTCTTT. Protein: CASSSTLGQVPARDTEAFF.

J is TRBJ2-7 and V is TRBV7-8; 7 nucleotides agree with TRBD2. CDR1 and CDR2 from the germline V gene are SGHVS and FQNEAQ. This CDR3 spans 16 amino acids. V lost 4 bases to trimming and J lost 3 bases; unmatched junction nucleotides: 12. CDR3 DNA sequence: TGTGCCAGCAGCTCCCCCGGGACTACCACACTCTACGAGCAGTACTTC. Amino acids: CASSSPGTTTLYEQYF.

J is TRBJ2-3 and V is TRBV7-8, with 9 bases that match TRBD2. Germline lookup yields CDR1 SGHVS and CDR2 FQNEAQ. The CDR3 is 18 amino acids. The junction had 13 bases not matched to a gene; V was cut back by 4 bases and J by 2 bases. The CDR3 sequence: CASSSDPRLAGTTDTQYF. In DNA form, the CDR3 reads TGTGCCAGCAGCTCGGATCCTAGGCTAGCGGGGACCACAGATACGCAGTATTTT. Filled out from reference TRBV7-8 and TRBJ2-3, the complete variable domain reads GAGVSQSPRYKVAKRGQDVALRCDPISGHVSLFWYQQALGQGPEFLTYFQNEAQLDKSGLPSDRFFAERPEGSVSTLKIQRTQQEDSAVYLCASSSDPRLAGTTDTQYFGPGTRLTVL.

This chain connects TRBV29-1 to TRBJ2-3; D ambiguous. V was clipped by 5 bases and J by 5 bases, with 8 bases between them. This CDR3 has 11 amino acids. CDR1 is SQVTM and CDR2 is ANQGSEA in the germline V gene. This CDR3 is CSVSHGDTQYF. CDR3 nucleotide sequence: TGCAGCGTTAGCCACGGAGATACGCAGTATTTT.

The genes are TRBV7-9 and TRBJ2-5; 13 bases fit TRBD2. The CDR3 loop spans 16 amino acids. The germline V gene has CDR1 SEHNR and CDR2 FQNEAQ (reference sequence). J gave up 1 base and V 4 bases, and 3 bases lay outside the gene matches. The CDR3 loop reads CASSSTSGRFQETQYF. Written as DNA, the CDR3 is TGTGCCAGCAGCTCGACTAGCGGGAGGTTCCAAGAGACCCAGTACTTC.

The V and J genes are TRBV7-9 and TRBJ2-7; D might be TRBD1 or TRBD2, each matching 5 bases. The V and J ends lost 5 bases and 4 bases respectively, with 18 bases between them. The CDR3 contains 15 residues. Germline CDR1 SEHNR, CDR2 FQNEAQ (reference sequence). The CDR3 spells CASSGTGIGPYEQYF. The CDR3 DNA reads TGTGCCAGCAGCGGGACCGGGATCGGGCCTTACGAGCAGTACTTC.

The chain employs TRBV7-3 and TRBJ2-1, with a weak D call TRBD1 (5 bases). CDR3 length: 16 residues. V dropped 1 base and J dropped 8 bases, with 18 bases sitting between them. Germline V gene data show CDR1 as SGHTA and CDR2 as FQGTGA. As DNA, the CDR3 is TGTGCCAGCAGCTTAAGGGGCAGGTATTACGTCGATGAGCAGTTCTTC. Translated: CASSLRGRYYVDEQFF.

J is TRBJ2-7 and V is TRBV11-2; D unresolved. Trimming took 8 bases from V and 3 from J, leaving 14 bases between them. Germline lookup yields CDR1 SGHAT and CDR2 FQNNGV. The CDR3 extends over 13 amino acids. CDR3 sequence: CASQGDGRYEQYF. The CDR3 coding sequence is TGTGCCAGCCAAGGAGACGGCCGCTACGAGCAGTACTTC.

The chain carries TRBV15 and TRBJ2-7; 9 bases line up with TRBD1. This CDR3 is built from 13 residues. CDR1 LNHNV and CDR2 YYDKDF come from the germline V gene (reference sequence). With 4 bases clipped from V and 7 bases from J, the junction kept 5 bases outside the gene matches. This CDR3 reads CATSKDRGREQYF. CDR3 nucleotide sequence: TGTGCCACCAGCAAGGACAGGGGTCGGGAGCAGTACTTC.

This sequence joins TRBV9 and TRBJ2-1, with 7 positions matching TRBD2. This CDR3 is built from 13 residues. From germline, CDR1 is SGDLS and CDR2 YYNGEE. V lost 8 bases and J lost 0; bases outside the gene matches: 2. CDR3 nucleotides: TGTGCCAGTGGCGGGAGCTCCTACAATGAGCAGTTCTTC. Translated, it gives CASGGSSYNEQFF.

J is TRBJ2-1 and V is TRBV13; D gene uncertain. This CDR3 is 15 amino acids long. V lost 2 bases and J 0 bases, leaving 8 bases between the germline ends. From germline, CDR1 is PRHDT and CDR2 FYEKMQ (reference sequence). The CDR3 spells CASSLTKASYNEQFF. CDR3 nucleotides: TGTGCCAGCAGCTTAACGAAAGCCTCCTACAATGAGCAGTTCTTC.

V and J are TRBV10-1 and TRBJ2-7; possible D gene TRBD2, 6 bases. Germline CDR1 and CDR2: WNHNN and SYGVQD (reference sequence). This CDR3 is built from 13 residues. V was clipped by 0 bases and J by 5 bases, with 8 bases between them. The CDR3 DNA sequence: TGCGCCAGCAGTGAGTCCGGGAGCGACGAGCAGTACTTC. Protein sequence: CASSESGSDEQYF.

The chain recombines TRBV13 with TRBJ2-5; no clear D. Trimming removed 7 bases from V and 5 bases from J, with 20 bases in between. Germline CDR1 PRHDT, CDR2 FYEKMQ (reference sequence). The CDR3 is 15 amino acids. CDR3 region: CASIVRGYSVETQYF. For the CDR3, the DNA is TGTGCCAGCATCGTAAGAGGATACTCGGTGGAGACCCAGTACTTC.

The chain joins TRBV27 to TRBJ2-1, with 11 bases fitting TRBD2. Losses at the gene ends were 7 bases for V and 6 bases for J; bases not matched to a gene: 5. The CDR3 covers 14 residues. Looked up from germline, CDR1 is MNHEY and CDR2 is SMNVEV (reference sequence). In DNA, the CDR3 is TGTGCCAGCAACACGGGGACTAGCGGCAATGAGCAGTTCTTC. Its translation: CASNTGTSGNEQFF.

This clone was observed a single time. The J gene is TRBJ1-1, the V gene TRBV29-1, with D possibly matching TRBD1 (5 bases). The germline V gene encodes CDR1 SQVTM and CDR2 ANQGSEA. The length of the CDR3 is 15 residues. The V end lost 2 bases, the J end lost 0 bases, and 13 bases lay between the germline ends. The CDR3 sequence is CSVENRGGLNTEAFF. Here the CDR3 DNA reads TGCAGCGTTGAAAACCGGGGCGGGTTGAACACTGAAGCTTTCTTT.

The chain joins TRBV7-9 to TRBJ1-5; D gene unclear. Germline-derived CDR1 and CDR2 are SEHNR and FQNEAQ (reference sequence). Trimming stripped 6 bases from V and 0 bases from J, with 12 bases between. This CDR3 has 15 amino acids. CDR3 loop: CASSPSQSSNQPQHF. The DNA for the CDR3 is TGTGCCAGCAGTCCCTCCCAAAGTAGCAATCAGCCCCAGCATTTT. Based on the CDR3 plus reference TRBV7-9 and TRBJ1-5, the full variable domain is DTGVSQNPRHKITKRGQNVTFRCDPISEHNRLYWYRQTLGQGPEFLTYFQNEAQLEKSRLLSDRFSAERPKGSFSTLEIQRTEQGDSAMYLCASSPSQSSNQPQHFGDGTRLSIL.

The chain carries TRBV10-1 and TRBJ2-3, with TRBD1 matching 9 bases. From germline, CDR1 is WNHNN and CDR2 SYGVQD (reference sequence). The trim removed 2 bases at V and 1 base at J, leaving 4 bases unmatched. The CDR3 has 16 residues. The CDR3 region has the DNA TGCGCCAGCAGTGAGGGCTGGGACAGGGGCACAGATACGCAGTATTTT. It is translated as CASSEGWDRGTDTQYF.

The gene calls are TRBV25-1 and TRBJ1-1; 7 bases match TRBD1. V shed 2 bases, J shed 1 base, and the junction held 4 bases outside the gene matches. CDR1 and CDR2 (germline): MGHDK, SYGVNS. The CDR3 covers 15 residues. As DNA, the CDR3 is TGTGCCAGCAGTGAAAGGACAGGCCAGAACACTGAAGCTTTCTTT. Its translation is CASSERTGQNTEAFF. Filled out from reference TRBV25-1 and TRBJ1-1, the complete variable domain reads EADIYQTPRYLVIGTGKKITLECSQTMGHDKMYWYQQDPGMELHLIHYSYGVNSTEKGDLSSESTVSRIRTEHFPLTLESARPSHTSQYLCASSERTGQNTEAFFGQGTRLTVV.

This chain connects TRBV10-3 to TRBJ1-1; no definite D call. The germline V and J ends were trimmed by 9 bases and 1 base, with 9 bases remaining between them. The CDR3 consists of 12 residues. Germline lookup yields CDR1 ENHRY and CDR2 SYGVKD. The CDR3 DNA follows: TGTGCCATAAGGCGGCAGAACACTGAAGCTTTCTTT. Protein: CAIRRQNTEAFF.